The 15 T cell receptor beta chains given below trace back to one sample, sequenced in a study of blood T cell repertoires in COVID-19. Data came from immunoSEQ multiplex PCR; TCRdb stores just in-frame clones and leaves some out. The repertoire consists of tens of thousands of clones, with more than 80% occurring once and the leading ten covering 2%. The sample comprised peripheral blood. These receptors were obtained from a man aged 30 to 45 with acute or convalescent COVID-19.

The chain carries TRBV2 and TRBJ2-5; D might be TRBD2 (6 bases). There are 14 residues in the CDR3. Trimming pared 6 bases from V and 5 bases from J, leaving 16 bases between. Germline V gives CDR1 SNHLY, CDR2 FYNNEI. The CDR3 loop is CASRGGWEVETQYF. The CDR3 DNA follows: TGTGCCAGCAGGGGGGGTTGGGAGGTGGAGACCCAGTACTTC.

J is TRBJ2-1 and V is TRBV14, with D possibly TRBD1 on 6 matching bases. The CDR3 contains 18 residues. Trimming cost V 0 bases and J 8 bases, with 23 bases left between them. CDR1 and CDR2 from the germline V gene are SGHDN and FVKESK. CDR3 nucleotide sequence: TGTGCCAGCAGCCAAGATACAGTTCCAACAGGGAGTAGGTATGAGCAGTTCTTC. Translated, it gives CASSQDTVPTGSRYEQFF. Combining the CDR3 with reference TRBV14 and TRBJ2-1 gives the whole variable domain EAGVTQFPSHSVIEKGQTVTLRCDPISGHDNLYWYRRVMGKEIKFLLHFVKESKQDESGMPNNRFLAERTGGTYSTLKVQPAELEDSGVYFCASSQDTVPTGSRYEQFFGPGTRLTVL.

This clone was counted between two and nine times. The chain combines TRBV6-2 or TRBV6-3 with TRBJ2-7, with 7 bases aligning to TRBD1. CDR1 and CDR2 from the germline V gene are MNHEY and SVGEGT. The CDR3 is made up of 16 amino acids. V dropped 5 bases and J dropped 4; count of bases not matched to a gene: 14. The CDR3 nucleotides are TGTGCCAGCAGTAGGATATCCGGGACAGAAGTTTACGAGCAGTACGTC. It translates to CASSRISGTEVYEQYV.

This clone has more than one count but fewer than ten. The chain has TRBV18 and TRBJ1-5, with a tentative D call TRBD1 (6 bases). Germline CDR1 KGHSH, CDR2 LQKENI. V lost 3 bases to trimming and J lost 0 bases, with 9 bases between them. The CDR3 spans 15 residues. The CDR3 coding sequence is TGTGCCAGCTCACCCGGACAGATTAGCAATCAGCCCCAGCATTTT. This sequence encodes CASSPGQISNQPQHF.

CDR3 protein: CASREGASTGSFF. CDR3 sequence (DNA): TGTGCCAGCAGGGAAGGGGCCTCGACCGGGTCTTTCTTT. V usage is TRBV12-3 or TRBV12-4 and J usage is TRBJ1-1; D might be TRBD1 (5 bases). With 6 bases removed from V and 12 bases from J, the gap between germline ends came to 20 bases. The CDR3 has 13 residues.

This clone appeared a few times. This chain links TRBV7-8 with TRBJ2-3, with D tentatively TRBD1 (6 bases). Germline V CDR1 and CDR2: SGHVS, FQNEAQ. This CDR3 has 16 amino acids. V was trimmed by 1 base and J by 2 bases, leaving 13 bases between them. CDR3 coding DNA: TGTGCCAGCAGCTTAGTCACGGGACAACCCACAGATACGCAGTATTTT. Residues: CASSLVTGQPTDTQYF. The full variable domain, completed using reference TRBV7-8 and TRBJ2-3, is GAGVSQSPRYKVAKRGQDVALRCDPISGHVSLFWYQQALGQGPEFLTYFQNEAQLDKSGLPSDRFFAERPEGSVSTLKIQRTQQEDSAVYLCASSLVTGQPTDTQYFGPGTRLTVL.

The V and J genes are TRBV4-3 and TRBJ2-1; D unclear. V shed 1 base and J shed 8 bases, with 6 bases lying between them. CDR1 is LGHNA and CDR2 is YSLEER in the germline V gene. The CDR3 spans 12 residues. CDR3 residues: CASSQARDEQFF. For the CDR3, the DNA is TGCGCCAGCAGCCAAGCCCGAGATGAGCAGTTCTTC.

In nucleotides, the CDR3 is TGTGCCAGCAGTTACCCGCGGGACAGGGGTGAAAAACTGTTTTTT. This gives the protein CASSYPRDRGEKLFF. The chain links TRBV6-2 or TRBV6-3 to TRBJ1-4; 10 bases line up with TRBD1. Germline CDR1 MNHEY, CDR2 SVGEGT. The CDR3 is made up of 15 amino acids. Losses at the gene ends were 2 bases for V and 7 bases for J; bases not matched to a gene: 4.

The rearrangement uses TRBV4-1 and TRBJ1-6; D gene uncertain. V dropped 0 bases and J dropped 8 bases, with 14 bases sitting between them. Germline CDR1 MGHRA, CDR2 YSYEKL. This CDR3 has 16 amino acids. The CDR3 bases are TGCGCCAGCAGCCAAGATCGAGAGGTTTCCCATTCACCCCTCCACTTT. It is translated as CASSQDREVSHSPLHF.

This sequence joins TRBV6-1 and TRBJ2-2; D might be TRBD2 (5 bases). Germline V CDR1 and CDR2: MNHNS, SASEGT. V was clipped by 3 bases and J by 0 bases, with 5 bases between them. CDR3 length: 14 residues. CDR3 loop: CASSEEANTGELFF. The CDR3 region has the DNA TGTGCCAGCAGTGAGGAGGCGAACACCGGGGAGCTGTTTTTT.

In nucleotides, the CDR3 is TGTGCCAGCAGCTTGGATCGGGGGTATGGCTACACCTTC. Its protein is CASSLDRGYGYTF. The rearrangement links TRBV5-4 to TRBJ1-2, with a possible D match to TRBD1 (5 bases). The length of the CDR3 is 13 residues. The germline V gene has CDR1 SGHNT and CDR2 YYREEE (reference sequence). The V gene lost 0 bases and the J gene lost 5 bases, with 8 bases spanning the gap.

The gene calls are TRBV13 and TRBJ2-3, with a possible D match to TRBD2 (5 bases). V lost 1 base and J lost 3, with 17 bases in between. Germline lookup yields CDR1 PRHDT and CDR2 FYEKMQ (reference sequence). CDR3 length equals 17 residues. This CDR3 is CASSLEVEIGGTDTQYF. DNA of the CDR3: TGTGCCAGCAGCTTAGAGGTCGAAATCGGAGGAACAGATACGCAGTATTTT.

J is TRBJ1-1 and V is TRBV6-5; 7 positions match TRBD1. This CDR3 has 13 amino acids. V trimming: 8 bases; J trimming: 1 base; junction bases outside the gene matches: 4. The germline V gene encodes CDR1 MNHEY and CDR2 SVGAGI. The CDR3 DNA follows: TGTGCCAGCGGGACAGTCGGGAACACTGAAGCTTTCTTT. This translates into CASGTVGNTEAFF.

This chain links TRBV7-9 with TRBJ2-3; no firm D call. Germline loops: CDR1 SEHNR, CDR2 FQNEAQ (reference sequence). The CDR3 is 15 residues long. V dropped 4 bases and J dropped 6 bases, with 17 bases sitting between them. The CDR3 spells CASSSARLTWDTQYF. CDR3 bases: TGTGCCAGCAGCTCCGCTAGACTCACGTGGGATACGCAGTATTTT.

This clone was seen a handful of times. The chain employs TRBV6-1 and TRBJ2-3, with 8 bases identical to TRBD1. Germline V CDR1 and CDR2: MNHNS, SASEGT. J lost 2 bases, V lost 1 base, and 2 bases had no gene match. This CDR3 spans 15 amino acids. CDR3: CASSEGTGHTDTQYF. CDR3 sequence (DNA): TGTGCCAGCAGTGAAGGGACAGGGCACACAGATACGCAGTATTTT.